The 31 T cell receptor beta chains in this list originate from one sample, sequenced in a study of T cells in Graves' hyperthyroidism and ophthalmopathy. Template material for amplifying TCR beta CDR3 regions consisted of RNA transcripts. HTBI primers drove first-round RT-PCR of the TCR CDR3. TCRdb used MiXCR to reprocess the multiplex PCR reads, holding one entry per CDR3 protein. The table shows about 840,000 distinct CDR3 sequences, with 38% occurring only once. Sequencing was performed on blood. These receptors all stem from a man aged 18-30 years with Graves' hyperthyroidism.

The chain employs TRBV7-9 and TRBJ1-1; D is perhaps TRBD1 (6 bases). Germline assignment: CDR1 SEHNR and CDR2 FQNEAQ (reference sequence). This CDR3 has 16 amino acids. V gave up 5 bases and J gave up 6 bases, with 22 bases separating them. The CDR3 DNA is TGTGCCAGCAGCCAAGATGGGAGACAGGTGTACGCTGAAGCTTTCTTT. Translating it yields CASSQDGRQVYAEAFF. The variable domain in full, with the rest retrieved from reference TRBV7-9 and TRBJ1-1, is DTGVSQNPRHKITKRGQNVTFRCDPISEHNRLYWYRQTLGQGPEFLTYFQNEAQLEKSRLLSDRFSAERPKGSFSTLEIQRTEQGDSAMYLCASSQDGRQVYAEAFFGQGTRLTVV.

The V and J genes are TRBV4-1 and TRBJ1-1; 8 bases are a match to TRBD1. The CDR3 consists of 14 residues. Germline trimming cut 6 bases from V and 6 bases from J; bases unmatched to any gene: 9. Germline V gives CDR1 MGHRA, CDR2 YSYEKL. As DNA, the CDR3 is TGCGCCAGCAGGAGAACAGGGGGAGAGGCTGAAGCTTTCTTT. As protein: CASRRTGGEAEAFF.

CDR3 nucleotide sequence: TGTGCCAGCAGCACCTTAAACCAAGAGACCCAGTACTTC. It translates to CASSTLNQETQYF. The V and J genes are TRBV7-2 and TRBJ2-5, with D hard to call. Trimming took off 5 bases at V and 0 bases at J, with 7 bases between the two ends. The CDR3 contains 13 residues. In germline, CDR1 is SGHTA, CDR2 FQGNSA. Together with reference TRBV7-2 and TRBJ2-5, the CDR3 gives the full variable domain: GAGVSQSPSNKVTEKGKDVELRCDPISGHTALYWYRQSLGQGLEFLIYFQGNSAPDKSGLPSDRFSAERTGGSVSTLTIQRTQQEDSAVYLCASSTLNQETQYFGPGTRLLVL.

V and J are TRBV2 and TRBJ2-5, with TRBD2 matching over 7 bases. Trimming at V came to 5 bases and at J to 2 bases, leaving 11 bases not matched to a gene. The CDR3 extends over 16 amino acids. Germline V gene lookup returns CDR1 SNHLY and CDR2 FYNNEI. CDR3 nucleotide sequence: TGTGCCAGCAGTTCAGGGAGGAGTAGCGGGCAAGAGACCCAGTACTTC. Translated: CASSSGRSSGQETQYF.

This clonotype was seen many times. The chain has TRBV20-1 and TRBJ1-1, with D maybe TRBD1 (6 bases). The CDR3 sequence is 12 residues long. The germline V and J ends were trimmed by 3 bases and 3 bases, with 8 bases remaining between them. The germline V gene has CDR1 DFQATT and CDR2 SNEGSKA (reference sequence). CDR3 protein: CSASDRHTEAFF. In nucleotides, the CDR3 is TGCAGTGCTAGCGACAGGCACACTGAAGCTTTCTTT.

Regarding this clonotype: This clone may be a read error of a much larger clone one base away. CDR3 nucleotide sequence: TGTGCCAGCAGCCGCCAGCGGGGTAATTCACCCCTCCACTTT. It specifies CASSRQRGNSPLHF. This chain connects TRBV14 to TRBJ1-6; D not resolved. Germline loops: CDR1 SGHDN, CDR2 FVKESK. The CDR3 runs to 14 residues. The germline V and J ends were trimmed by 4 bases and 6 bases, with 10 bases remaining between them.

This clonotype appeared many times. The CDR3 nucleotides are TGTGCCAGTAGTATAGGCGGTGCCACCTACGAGCAGTACTTC. Its protein is CASSIGGATYEQYF. The chain combines TRBV19 with TRBJ2-7; D is undetermined. The CDR3 is 14 amino acids. V was cut by 1 base and J by 2 bases, with 9 bases left in between. Germline CDR1 and CDR2: LNHDA and SQIVND (reference sequence).

This clonotype was detected many times. V usage is TRBV15 and J usage is TRBJ2-7; 8 bases agree with TRBD1. The V gene end was trimmed by 3 bases and the J gene end by 3 bases; junction bases not matched to a gene: 7. The length of the CDR3 is 15 residues. CDR1 and CDR2 from the germline V gene are LNHNV and YYDKDF (reference sequence). CDR3 in amino acids: CATSRDRDRYYEQYF. In nucleotides, the CDR3 is TGTGCCACCAGCAGGGACCGGGACAGGTACTACGAGCAGTACTTC.

CDR3 DNA sequence: TGTGCCAGCAGTTTAGACGGAGTGGGACAGAATGAAGCTTTCTTT. As protein: CASSLDGVGQNEAFF. The V and J genes are TRBV12-3 or TRBV12-4 and TRBJ1-1; 7 bases map to TRBD1. The junction had 9 bases not matched to a gene; V was cut back by 1 base and J by 7 bases. This CDR3 contains 15 residues.

Written as DNA, the CDR3 is TGTGCCAGCAGACCGGGAGTCACCTACGAGCAGTACTTC. The encoded protein is CASRPGVTYEQYF. The genes are TRBV6-6 and TRBJ2-7; possibly TRBD2 for D (6 bases). Germline V gene data show CDR1 as MNHNY and CDR2 as SVGAGI (reference sequence). CDR3 length: 13 residues. V lost 6 bases and J lost 2, with 11 bases in between.

The chain combines TRBV9 with TRBJ2-7, with 7 bases matching TRBD2. Unmatched junction bases numbered 11, after V lost 7 bases and J lost 1 base. Germline V CDR1 and CDR2: SGDLS, YYNGEE. The CDR3 loop spans 15 amino acids. CDR3: CASGAPLAESYEQYF. DNA for the CDR3: TGTGCCAGCGGAGCCCCCCTAGCGGAGTCCTACGAGCAGTACTTC.

Points on this clonotype: Because the CDR3 is missing its conserved closing phenylalanine or tryptophan, this is likely a read error. The gene calls are TRBV5-6 and TRBJ2-5; D not certain. This CDR3 region has 14 residues. V lost 0 bases and J 2 bases, leaving 8 bases between the germline ends. CDR1 is SGHDT, CDR2 YYEEEE, per germline. The CDR3 coding sequence is TGTGCCAGCAGCTTGGTAACGTGGCAAGAGACCCAGTACCTC. Amino acids: CASSLVTWQETQYL.

The chain carries TRBV7-8 and TRBJ1-4; 9 positions match TRBD1. Germline V CDR1 and CDR2: SGHVS, FQNEAQ. V dropped 7 bases and J dropped 8; count of bases not matched to a gene: 8. CDR3 length: 14 residues. The CDR3 spells CASIQGANTEKLFF. The CDR3 DNA reads as TGTGCCAGCATACAGGGGGCGAATACCGAAAAACTGTTTTTT.

This clonotype was counted many times. The chain combines TRBV9 with TRBJ1-2; no firm D call. V shed 0 bases and J shed 1 base, with 4 bases lying between them. This CDR3 contains 13 residues. Germline V lookup: CDR1 SGDLS, CDR2 YYNGEE. The CDR3: CASSVGVNYGYTF. CDR3 DNA sequence: TGTGCCAGCAGCGTAGGGGTTAACTATGGCTACACCTTC.

This clonotype was counted a few times. The chain recombines TRBV11-1 with TRBJ1-1, with D hard to call. This CDR3 is built from 12 residues. The V end lost 5 bases, the J end lost 6 bases, and 10 bases lay between the germline ends. From germline, CDR1 is SGHAT and CDR2 FQDESV (reference sequence). CDR3 sequence (DNA): TGTGCCAGCAGCAGAATCGGGGCTGAAGCTTTCTTT. The encoded protein is CASSRIGAEAFF.

This clonotype came up a few times. A much larger clone lies a single base off, so this may be a read error. The chain couples TRBV20-1 to TRBJ1-1; D is unresolved. Germline V gene sequence: CDR1 DFQATT, CDR2 SNEGSKA (reference sequence). V lost 3 bases and J lost 5, with 7 bases in between. CDR3 length equals 11 residues. In DNA form, the CDR3 reads TGCAGTGCTAGTCGCCTGACTGAAGCTTTCTTT. This translates into CSASRLTEAFF.

This clonotype was observed at least ten times. The rearrangement links TRBV2 to TRBJ1-2; tentatively, D is TRBD1 (5 bases). CDR3 length: 14 residues. V gave up 3 bases and J gave up 5 bases, with 13 bases separating them. Germline CDR1 SNHLY, CDR2 FYNNEI. The CDR3 spells CASSEMGEGYGYTF. For the CDR3, the DNA is TGTGCCAGCAGTGAGATGGGGGAAGGATATGGCTACACCTTC.

The chain uses TRBV9 and TRBJ1-4, with D uncertain. The germline V and J ends were trimmed by 5 bases and 7 bases, with 15 bases remaining between them. There are 14 residues in the CDR3. Germline CDR1 SGDLS, CDR2 YYNGEE. The CDR3 DNA is TGTGCCAGCAGTTTTGGGGTTGACACTGAAAAACTGTTTTTT. It translates to CASSFGVDTEKLFF.

This clonotype was recorded many times. The rearrangement joins TRBV12-3 or TRBV12-4 to TRBJ1-5; D gene unclear. V lost 1 base to trimming and J lost 7 bases, with 11 bases between them. The CDR3 extends over 14 amino acids. The CDR3: CASSLEGMGQPQHF. For the CDR3, the DNA is TGTGCCAGCAGTTTAGAAGGTATGGGGCAGCCCCAGCATTTT.

This chain uses TRBV9 with TRBJ2-2, with TRBD2 as a possible D gene (6 bases). This CDR3 comprises 14 residues. V was clipped by 4 bases and J by 6 bases, with 13 bases between them. CDR1 is SGDLS and CDR2 is YYNGEE in the germline V gene. This CDR3 reads CASSPGVLAGELFF. The CDR3 bases are TGTGCCAGCAGCCCGGGGGTTCTGGCCGGGGAGCTGTTTTTT.

This sequence joins TRBV7-9 and TRBJ1-1, with TRBD1 identical over 7 bases. The trim removed 5 bases at V and 1 base at J, leaving 13 bases unmatched. The CDR3 is 17 amino acids. Germline V lookup: CDR1 SEHNR, CDR2 FQNEAQ (reference sequence). The CDR3 reads CASSALWGQPWNTEAFF. The CDR3 DNA reads as TGTGCCAGCAGCGCACTATGGGGACAGCCATGGAACACTGAAGCTTTCTTT.

J is TRBJ2-3 and V is TRBV29-1, with 7 bases lining up with TRBD2. CDR1 and CDR2 (germline): SQVTM, ANQGSEA. The V segment lost 3 bases and the J segment 5 bases; nucleotides outside the gene matches: 2. The length of the CDR3 is 12 residues. This CDR3 reads CSVDSGEDTQYF. CDR3 DNA sequence: TGCAGCGTTGACAGCGGGGAAGATACGCAGTATTTT.

The sample holds many counts of this clonotype. The chain joins TRBV12-3 or TRBV12-4 to TRBJ1-5; D remains unclear. The CDR3 is 13 amino acids. V was trimmed by 2 bases and J by 7 bases, leaving 9 bases between them. CDR3 coding DNA: TGTGCCAGCAGTTTATGGGGAGGACAGCCCCAGCATTTT. Translated: CASSLWGGQPQHF.

V is TRBV20-1 and J is TRBJ2-5, with D possibly being TRBD2 (5 bases). Germline V gene sequence: CDR1 DFQATT, CDR2 SNEGSKA (reference sequence). Trimming took off 8 bases at V and 13 bases at J, with 11 bases between the two ends. The CDR3 has 8 amino acids. The CDR3, as DNA: TGCAGTCGGGAAGTTGGGTACTTC. This encodes CSREVGYF.

This clonotype occurred many times. The rearrangement joins TRBV29-1 to TRBJ2-5; D unclear. Trimming pared 4 bases from V and 2 bases from J, leaving 8 bases between. Germline values: CDR1 SQVTM, CDR2 ANQGSEA. The CDR3 loop spans 12 amino acids. The chain's CDR3 is CSVVGRQETQYF. The CDR3 nucleotides are TGCAGCGTTGTAGGGCGACAAGAGACCCAGTACTTC.

CDR3 nucleotide sequence: TGTGCCAGCAGCCGAACAACAGGGGACACTGAAGCTTTCTTT. This gives the protein CASSRTTGDTEAFF. This chain connects TRBV14 to TRBJ1-1; 7 bases map to TRBD1. Looked up from germline, CDR1 is SGHDN and CDR2 is FVKESK. The V segment lost 4 bases and the J segment 3 bases; nucleotides outside the gene matches: 5. CDR3 length equals 14 residues.

The gene calls are TRBV11-2 and TRBJ2-5, with a possible D match to TRBD1 (5 bases). The V gene lost 5 bases and the J gene lost 4 bases, with 17 bases spanning the gap. Germline V CDR1 and CDR2: SGHAT, FQNNGV. This CDR3 region has 15 residues. The CDR3 region has the DNA TGTGCCAGCAGCCCCCAGGGATCCCCGGGAGAGACCCAGTACTTC. It codes for CASSPQGSPGETQYF. The full variable domain, completed using reference TRBV11-2 and TRBJ2-5, is EAGVAQSPRYKIIEKRQSVAFWCNPISGHATLYWYQQILGQGPKLLIQFQNNGVVDDSQLPKDRFSAERLKGVDSTLKIQPAKLEDSAVYLCASSPQGSPGETQYFGPGTRLLVL.

The table lists this clonotype with many counts. The J gene is TRBJ1-2, the V gene TRBV20-1; D call uncertain. Trimming removed 3 bases at V and 1 base at J, with 6 bases between. Germline V gene lookup returns CDR1 DFQATT and CDR2 SNEGSKA (reference sequence). The CDR3 is made up of 12 amino acids. This chain's CDR3 is CSASRSNYGYTF. DNA of the CDR3: TGCAGTGCTAGTAGGAGTAACTATGGCTACACCTTC.

The chain joins TRBV20-1 to TRBJ2-7; D is ambiguous. The CDR3 has 11 residues. The ends were cut back, 3 bases at V and 9 bases at J, with 12 bases in the middle. Germline V gene data show CDR1 as DFQATT and CDR2 as SNEGSKA (reference sequence). DNA for the CDR3: TGCAGTGCTAGGAGCCTCCACGGGCAGTACTTC. Amino acids: CSARSLHGQYF.

There are a few counts of this clonotype. The CDR3 is CASSQASTGEDTEAFF. The CDR3 DNA is TGTGCCAGCAGCCAAGCCTCTACAGGGGAGGACACTGAAGCTTTCTTT. The V call is TRBV7-9, the J call TRBJ1-1; 7 bases align to TRBD1. The CDR3 sequence is 16 residues long. Germline CDR1 SEHNR, CDR2 FQNEAQ (reference sequence). Trimming at V came to 5 bases and at J to 3 bases, leaving 12 bases not matched to a gene. The variable domain in full, with the rest retrieved from reference TRBV7-9 and TRBJ1-1, is DTGVSQNPRHKITKRGQNVTFRCDPISEHNRLYWYRQTLGQGPEFLTYFQNEAQLEKSRLLSDRFSAERPKGSFSTLEIQRTEQGDSAMYLCASSQASTGEDTEAFFGQGTRLTVV.

This chain uses TRBV4-1 with TRBJ2-5; tentatively, D is TRBD1 (7 bases). CDR1 MGHRA and CDR2 YSYEKL come from the germline V gene. V was cut by 1 base and J by 4 bases, with 13 bases left in between. The length of the CDR3 is 15 residues. The CDR3 loop is CASSQGWRGRETQYF. The CDR3 nucleotides are TGCGCCAGCAGCCAAGGTTGGAGGGGGCGAGAGACCCAGTACTTC.